Following are 5 T cell receptor beta chains from one sample sequenced in a study of blood T cell repertoires in COVID-19. Sequencing used immunoSEQ multiplex PCR; TCRdb keeps in-frame clones, though not all of them. The sample holds about 130,000 clones, roughly 91% seen once. The sequencing input was peripheral blood. All receptors come from a man between 60 and 70 years old with COVID-19, enrolled during active disease.

The V gene is TRBV7-8, the J gene TRBJ1-1, with D perhaps TRBD1 (6 bases). The CDR3 is made up of 16 amino acids. The germline gives CDR1 SGHVS, CDR2 FQNEAQ. Trimming removed 3 bases at V and 3 bases at J, with 17 bases between. CDR3 DNA sequence: TGTGCCAGCAGCTTCGGCCGAAAACGACAGGACACTGAAGCTTTCTTT. This gives the protein CASSFGRKRQDTEAFF.

The V call is TRBV5-5, the J call TRBJ2-5; 10 positions match TRBD2. The germline CDR1 and CDR2 sequences are SGHKS and YYEKEE (reference sequence). This CDR3 has 18 amino acids. With V trimmed by 7 bases and J by 3 bases, 18 bases remained unmatched. The CDR3 DNA reads as TGTGCCAGCGCACCGGGGCTACGGGGAGCGGGGGGGAAAGAGACCCAGTACTTC. It encodes CASAPGLRGAGGKETQYF.

This chain uses TRBV6-6 with TRBJ2-1; TRBD1 is a possible D gene (6 bases). The CDR3 sequence is 13 residues long. The ends were cut back, 6 bases at V and 9 bases at J, with 15 bases in the middle. Germline loops: CDR1 MNHNY, CDR2 SVGAGI (reference sequence). The CDR3: CASSHSRGVEQFF. In DNA form, the CDR3 reads TGTGCCAGCAGCCACTCCAGGGGCGTTGAGCAGTTCTTC.

V and J are TRBV11-3 and TRBJ2-1, with TRBD2 matching over 11 bases. The CDR3 totals 15 residues. J gave up 7 bases and V 2 bases, and 4 bases lay outside the gene matches. The germline V gene encodes CDR1 SGHNT and CDR2 YENEEA. CDR3 bases: TGTGCCAGCAGCTTAACTAGCGGGGGAGTGAATGAGCAGTTCTTC. It specifies CASSLTSGGVNEQFF.

The chain employs TRBV30 and TRBJ2-3; TRBD2 might be the D (6 bases). CDR1 is GTSNPN, CDR2 SVGIG, per germline (reference sequence). This CDR3 has 16 amino acids. Between the trimmed V and J ends, which lost 1 base and 2 bases, there was a span of 16 bases. The CDR3 reads CAWSAPAGRDTDTQYF. The CDR3 nucleotides read TGTGCCTGGAGTGCCCCCGCGGGGAGAGACACAGATACGCAGTATTTT.